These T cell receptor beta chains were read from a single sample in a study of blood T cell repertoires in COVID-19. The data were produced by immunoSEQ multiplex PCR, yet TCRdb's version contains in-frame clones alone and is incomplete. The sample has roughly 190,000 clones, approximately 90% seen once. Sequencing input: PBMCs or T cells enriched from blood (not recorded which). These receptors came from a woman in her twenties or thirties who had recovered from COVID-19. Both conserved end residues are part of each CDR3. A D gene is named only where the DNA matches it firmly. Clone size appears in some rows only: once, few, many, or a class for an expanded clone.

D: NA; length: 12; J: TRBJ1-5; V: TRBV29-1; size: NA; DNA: TGCAGCGTGGGTAGTGGGAGCCAGCCCCAGCATTTT; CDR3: CSVGSGSQPQHF
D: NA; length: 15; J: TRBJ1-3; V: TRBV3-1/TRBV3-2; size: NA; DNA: TGTGCCAGCAGCCAAGAGCGGAGCTCTGGAAACACCATATATTTT; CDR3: CASSQERSSGNTIYF
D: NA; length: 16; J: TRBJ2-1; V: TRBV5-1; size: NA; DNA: TGCGCCAGCAGCTTGGTGGGCGGAACGGGGGTGAATGAGCAGTTCTTC; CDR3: CASSLVGGTGVNEQFF
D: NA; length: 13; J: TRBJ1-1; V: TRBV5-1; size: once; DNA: TGCGCCAGCAGCTTGGCAGGGTTGGGTGAAGCTTTCTTT; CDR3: CASSLAGLGEAFF
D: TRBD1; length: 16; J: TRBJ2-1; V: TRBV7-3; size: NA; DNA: TGTGCCAGCAGCTTCCCCGGGACAGGGGGGACCAATGAGCAGTTCTTC; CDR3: CASSFPGTGGTNEQFF
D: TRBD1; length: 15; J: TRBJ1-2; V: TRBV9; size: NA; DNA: TGTGCCAGCAGCGTAGATGGGACAGGGATCTATGGCTACACCTTC; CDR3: CASSVDGTGIYGYTF
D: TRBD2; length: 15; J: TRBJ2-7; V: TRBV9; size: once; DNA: TGTGCCAGCAGCGTAGGGACTAGCGGGACCTACGAGCAGTACTTC; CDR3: CASSVGTSGTYEQYF
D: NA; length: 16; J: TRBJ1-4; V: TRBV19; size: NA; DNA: TGTGCCAGTAGTCCTTCTGGACGGGGGGGGGATGAAAAACTGTTTTTT; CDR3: CASSPSGRGGDEKLFF
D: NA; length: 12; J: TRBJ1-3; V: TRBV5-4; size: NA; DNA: TGTGCCAGCAGACAGGATACAAACACCATATATTTT; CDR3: CASRQDTNTIYF
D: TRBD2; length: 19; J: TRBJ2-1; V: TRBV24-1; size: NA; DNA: TGTGCCACCAGTGATCCAACCGGGACTAGCGGATCTTCCTACAATGAGCAGTTCTTC; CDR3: CATSDPTGTSGSSYNEQFF
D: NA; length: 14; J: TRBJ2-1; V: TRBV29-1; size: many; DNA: TGCAGCGTGATATTGGACTCTTACTACAATGAGCAGTTCTTC; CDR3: CSVILDSYYNEQFF
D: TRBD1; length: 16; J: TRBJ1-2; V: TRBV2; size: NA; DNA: TGTGCCAGCAGCCGGGACAGGTTTGCCGCTAACTATGGCTACACCTTC; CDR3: CASSRDRFAANYGYTF
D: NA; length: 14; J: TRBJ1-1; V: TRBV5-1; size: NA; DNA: TGCGCCAGCAGCTTGGAACACGCGAACACTGAAGCTTTCTTT; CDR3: CASSLEHANTEAFF
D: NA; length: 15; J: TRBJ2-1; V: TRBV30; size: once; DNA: TGTGCCTCCACAGAGGCGGGCCGGGTGAACAATGAGCAGTTCTTC; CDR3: CASTEAGRVNNEQFF
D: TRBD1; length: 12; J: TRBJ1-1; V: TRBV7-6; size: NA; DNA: TGTGCCAGCAGCTCAGGGGGCGATGAAGCTTTCTTT; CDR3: CASSSGGDEAFF
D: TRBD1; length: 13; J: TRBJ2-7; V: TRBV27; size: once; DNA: TGTGCCAGCAGAAGGACAGGAGGCTACGAGCAGTACTTC; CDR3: CASRRTGGYEQYF
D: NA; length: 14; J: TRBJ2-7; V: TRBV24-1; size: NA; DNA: TGTGCCACCAGTGAAGGAGGACGGAACTACGAGCAGTACTTC; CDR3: CATSEGGRNYEQYF
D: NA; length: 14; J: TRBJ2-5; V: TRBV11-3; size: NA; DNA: TGTGCCAGCAAGGGGGTGGAGTACCAAGAGACCCAGTACTTC; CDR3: CASKGVEYQETQYF
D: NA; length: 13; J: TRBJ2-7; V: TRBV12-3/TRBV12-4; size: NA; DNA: TGTGCCAGCAGCCCATTTGCGGGGTACGAGCAGTACTTC; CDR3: CASSPFAGYEQYF
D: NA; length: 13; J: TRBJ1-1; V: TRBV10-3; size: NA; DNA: TGTGCCATCAGTGACGGGGGGTGGACTGAAGCTTTCTTT; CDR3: CAISDGGWTEAFF
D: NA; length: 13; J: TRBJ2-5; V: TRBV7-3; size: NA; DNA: TGTGCCAGCAGCGGGGGGGCCCAAGAGACCCAGTACTTC; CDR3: CASSGGAQETQYF
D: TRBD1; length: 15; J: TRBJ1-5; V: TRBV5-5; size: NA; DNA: TGTGCCAGCACCTTAACGGGACAGGGGAATCAGCCCCAGCATTTT; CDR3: CASTLTGQGNQPQHF
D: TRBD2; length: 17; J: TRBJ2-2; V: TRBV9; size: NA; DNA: TGTGCCAGCAGCTCACTAGCGGGAGGGACAAACACCGGGGAGCTGTTTTTT; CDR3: CASSSLAGGTNTGELFF
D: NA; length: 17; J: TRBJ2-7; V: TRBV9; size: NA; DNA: TGTGCCAGCAGCGTAGGATGGGGGGACCAGCGAGTTTACGAGCAGTACTTC; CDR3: CASSVGWGDQRVYEQYF
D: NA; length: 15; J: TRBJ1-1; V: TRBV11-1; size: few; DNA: TGTGCCAGCAGCTTGTACAGGGATCGGCACACTGAAGCTTTCTTT; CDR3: CASSLYRDRHTEAFF
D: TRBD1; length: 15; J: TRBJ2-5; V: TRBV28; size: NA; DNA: TGTGCCAGCAGTTTATGGGACAGGAGAAATGCAACCCAGTACTTC; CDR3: CASSLWDRRNATQYF
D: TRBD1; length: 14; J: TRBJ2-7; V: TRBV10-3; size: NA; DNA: TGTGCCATCAGTTCAGGGGGCCTCTCCTACGAGCAGTACTTC; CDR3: CAISSGGLSYEQYF
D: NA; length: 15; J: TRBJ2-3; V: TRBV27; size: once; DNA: TGTGCCAGCCGCTACCGAGGCGTGACCACAGATACGCAGTATTTT; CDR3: CASRYRGVTTDTQYF
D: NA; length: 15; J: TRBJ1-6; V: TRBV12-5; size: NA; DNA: TGTGCTAGTGGTTTGGGACAGTTAGATAATTCACCCCTCCACTTT; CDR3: CASGLGQLDNSPLHF
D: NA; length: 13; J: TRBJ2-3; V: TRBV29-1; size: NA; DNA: TGCAGCGTTGGTCAGAGGGGAGGCGATACGCAGTATTTT; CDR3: CSVGQRGGDTQYF
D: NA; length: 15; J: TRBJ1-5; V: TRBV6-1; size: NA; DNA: TGTGCCAGCAGTGAAGAGTGGGGGGTAAATCAGCCCCAGCATTTT; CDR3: CASSEEWGVNQPQHF
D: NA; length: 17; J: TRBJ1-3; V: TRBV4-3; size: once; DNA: TGCGCCAGCAGCCAAGAGATCGTCGAGAGCTTTGGAAACACCATATATTTT; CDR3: CASSQEIVESFGNTIYF
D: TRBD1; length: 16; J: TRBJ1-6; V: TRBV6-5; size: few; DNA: TGTGCCAGCAGTTACTCTGGTGGGACAGAGAATTCACCCCTCCACTTT; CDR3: CASSYSGGTENSPLHF
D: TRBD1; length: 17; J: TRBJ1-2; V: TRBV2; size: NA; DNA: TGTGCCAGCAGTAGGCGGGACAGGGGCCGCTTTAACTATGGCTACACCTTC; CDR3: CASSRRDRGRFNYGYTF
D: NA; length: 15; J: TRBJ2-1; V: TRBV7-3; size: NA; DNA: TGTGCCAGCAGCTTTGCCGGGGTAAAGGGCAATGAGCAGTTCTTC; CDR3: CASSFAGVKGNEQFF
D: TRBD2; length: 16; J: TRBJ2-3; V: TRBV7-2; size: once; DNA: TGTGCCAGCAGCTCACAACTAGCGGGAGGTACAGATACGCAGTATTTT; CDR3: CASSSQLAGGTDTQYF
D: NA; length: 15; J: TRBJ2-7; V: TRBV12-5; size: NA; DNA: TGTGCTAGTGGTTTGGGAAAGGACAGCGCCTACGAGCAGTACTTC; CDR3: CASGLGKDSAYEQYF
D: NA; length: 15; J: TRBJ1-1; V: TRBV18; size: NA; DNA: TGTGCCAGCTCACGGGAGGGGGGACGGTTCACTGAAGCTTTCTTT; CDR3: CASSREGGRFTEAFF
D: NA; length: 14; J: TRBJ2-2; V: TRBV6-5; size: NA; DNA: TGTGCCAGCACCCCACTAGCGAACACCGGGGAGCTGTTTTTT; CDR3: CASTPLANTGELFF
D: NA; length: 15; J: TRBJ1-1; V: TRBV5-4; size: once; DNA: TGTGCCAGCAGCTTCCGAGGGACTACCGACACTGAAGCTTTCTTT; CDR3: CASSFRGTTDTEAFF
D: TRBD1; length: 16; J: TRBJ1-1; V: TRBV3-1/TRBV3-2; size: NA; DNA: TGTGCCAGCAGCCAAGATCTGACAGGGGATGGGGAAGAAGCTTTCTTT; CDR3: CASSQDLTGDGEEAFF
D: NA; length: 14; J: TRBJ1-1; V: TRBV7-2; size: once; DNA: TGTGCCAGCAGCTTGGGGGCGCTGGACACTGAAGCTTTCTTT; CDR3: CASSLGALDTEAFF
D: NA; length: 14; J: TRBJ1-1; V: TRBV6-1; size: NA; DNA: TGTGCCAGCAGTGATGCAGGGGTAAACACTGAAGCTTTCTTT; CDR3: CASSDAGVNTEAFF
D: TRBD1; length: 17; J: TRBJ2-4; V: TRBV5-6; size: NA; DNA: TGTGCCAGCAGCACGGAGGGACAGGGTTGGTCCAAAAACATTCAGTACTTC; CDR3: CASSTEGQGWSKNIQYF
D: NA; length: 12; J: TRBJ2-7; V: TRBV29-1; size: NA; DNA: TGCAGCGTGACGGACTTAGCCTACGAGCAGTACTTC; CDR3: CSVTDLAYEQYF
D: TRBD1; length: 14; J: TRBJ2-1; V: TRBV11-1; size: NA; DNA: TGTGCCAGCACGCGACAGGGGCGATACAATGAGCAGTTCTTC; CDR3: CASTRQGRYNEQFF
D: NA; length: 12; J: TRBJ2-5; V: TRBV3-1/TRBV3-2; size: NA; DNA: TGTGCCAGCAGCCAAGTCGGAGAGACCCAGTACTTC; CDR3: CASSQVGETQYF
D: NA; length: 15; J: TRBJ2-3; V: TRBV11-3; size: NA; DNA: TGTGCCAGCAGCTTAGGTCAGGGAAGCACAGATACGCAGTATTTT; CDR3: CASSLGQGSTDTQYF
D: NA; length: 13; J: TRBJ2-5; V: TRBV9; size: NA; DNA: TGTGCCAGCAGCGTAGGAGTACAAGAGACCCAGTACTTC; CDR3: CASSVGVQETQYF
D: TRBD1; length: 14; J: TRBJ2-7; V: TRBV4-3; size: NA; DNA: TGCGCCAGCAGCCAAGCGGACAGGTCCTACGAGCAGTACTTC; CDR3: CASSQADRSYEQYF
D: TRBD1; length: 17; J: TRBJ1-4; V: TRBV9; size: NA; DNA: TGTGCCAGCAGCCCCCGGGACAGGGGGCCTAGGGGTGAAAAACTGTTTTTT; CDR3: CASSPRDRGPRGEKLFF
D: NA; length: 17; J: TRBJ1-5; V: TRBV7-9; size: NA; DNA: TGTGCCAGCAGCTCCTCCGGGGAGCTATATAGCAATCAGCCCCAGCATTTT; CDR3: CASSSSGELYSNQPQHF
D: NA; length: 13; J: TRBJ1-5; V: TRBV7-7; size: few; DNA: TGTGCTAGCAGCCCAGACAGGAATCAGCCCCAGCATTTT; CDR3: CASSPDRNQPQHF
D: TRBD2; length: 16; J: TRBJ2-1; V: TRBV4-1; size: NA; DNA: TGCGCCAGCAGCCAAGATCCTAGCGGGAGGGCCAATGAGCAGTTCTTC; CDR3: CASSQDPSGRANEQFF
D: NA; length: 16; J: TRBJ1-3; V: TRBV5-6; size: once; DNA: TGTGCCAGTCTTCGTTATCCACAGGGACAAGGAAACACCATATATTTT; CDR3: CASLRYPQGQGNTIYF
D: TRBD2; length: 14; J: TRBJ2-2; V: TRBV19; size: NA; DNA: TGTGCCAGTAAGCGGGGGGCCTCGGGCGGGGAGCTGTTTTTT; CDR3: CASKRGASGGELFF
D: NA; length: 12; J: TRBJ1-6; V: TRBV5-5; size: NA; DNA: TGTGCCAGCAGCTTCGGAGGGGACCTTATCCACTTT; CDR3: CASSFGGDLIHF
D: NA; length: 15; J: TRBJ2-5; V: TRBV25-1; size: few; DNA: TGTGCCAGCAGTGAATATAAGGGAGGACAAGAGACCCAGTACTTC; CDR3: CASSEYKGGQETQYF
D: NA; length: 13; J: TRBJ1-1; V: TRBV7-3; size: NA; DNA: TGTGCCAGCAGCCCCGGTCCCACAGGGGAAGCTTTCTTT; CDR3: CASSPGPTGEAFF
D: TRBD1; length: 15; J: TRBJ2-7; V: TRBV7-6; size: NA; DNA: TGTGCCAGCAGCTTAGACAGGGGTTTCTCCTACGAGCAGTACTTC; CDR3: CASSLDRGFSYEQYF